A selection of T cell receptor beta chains follows, all from one sample in a study of blood T cell repertoires in COVID-19. Clones were read by immunoSEQ multiplex PCR, and TCRdb kept only the in-frame ones, dropping some. The sample holds fewer than 300,000 clones; 85% are singletons and the top ten take around 2.3%. The sequencing input was PBMCs or T cells enriched from blood (not recorded which). These TCRs come from a woman aged 45-65 years who had recovered from COVID-19. The CDR3 runs from the conserved cysteine through the conserved F or W. Fields, in order: CDR3 length, clone size, J gene, V gene, D gene, CDR3 protein, CDR3 DNA. D genes are given only for firm matches. Rows may omit the clone size; those that give it use once, few, many or a size class.

>15|few|TRBJ1-6|TRBV30|TRBD1
CGGGTGGSSNSPLHF
TGTGGTGGGGGCACAGGGGGAAGTAGTAATTCACCCCTCCACTTT
>15|-|TRBJ2-7|TRBV5-4|TRBD1
CASSSPGQGTYEQYF
TGTGCCAGCAGCTCACCGGGACAGGGGACCTACGAGCAGTACTTC
>14|-|TRBJ2-7|TRBV30|TRBD1
CAWRRGTGFDEQYF
TGTGCCTGGAGGCGCGGGACAGGATTTGACGAGCAGTACTTC
>19|-|TRBJ1-6|TRBV27|TRBD1
CASSFLDRRQSSYNSPLHF
TGTGCCAGCAGTTTCTTGGACAGGAGACAGAGCTCCTATAATTCACCCCTCCACTTT
>15|-|TRBJ2-1|TRBV11-2|-
CASSLVFRVGNEQFF
TGTGCCAGCAGCTTAGTTTTCAGGGTAGGGAATGAGCAGTTCTTC
>14|-|TRBJ2-1|TRBV10-1|-
CASSESNSGNEQFF
TGCGCCAGCAGTGAGTCCAACTCGGGAAATGAGCAGTTCTTC
>15|-|TRBJ1-1|TRBV4-2|TRBD1
CASSQQGGLNTEAFF
TGTGCCAGCAGCCAACAAGGGGGCTTGAACACTGAAGCTTTCTTT
>13|-|TRBJ1-1|TRBV7-3|-
CASSLTYNTEAFF
TGTGCCAGCAGCTTAACGTATAACACTGAAGCTTTCTTT
>17|few|TRBJ1-1|TRBV11-2|TRBD1
CASSSMISGGRGTEAFF
TGTGCCAGCAGCTCTATGATCTCAGGGGGCCGAGGGACTGAAGCTTTCTTT
>14|-|TRBJ2-7|TRBV9|TRBD1
CASSSRTGGYEQYF
TGTGCCAGCAGCTCACGGACAGGGGGTTACGAGCAGTACTTC
>14|-|TRBJ1-2|TRBV18|-
CASSPLGGHNMAIF
TGTGCCAGCTCACCCCTAGGAGGGCACAATATGGCAATCTTC
>14|-|TRBJ1-3|TRBV7-2|-
CASSLGPTGNTIYF
TGTGCCAGCAGCTTGGGGCCGACTGGAAACACCATATATTTT
>15|-|TRBJ2-2|TRBV25-1|TRBD2
CASSGGTSPTGELFF
TGTGCCAGCAGTGGGGGGACTAGTCCTACCGGGGAGCTGTTTTTT
>14|-|TRBJ2-7|TRBV5-6|-
CASSSPGRTYEQYF
TGTGCCAGCAGCTCGCCTGGGCGCACCTACGAGCAGTACTTC
>13|-|TRBJ2-1|TRBV12-3/TRBV12-4|TRBD1
CASSFRTGVEQFF
TGTGCCAGCAGTTTCCGTACAGGGGTAGAGCAGTTCTTC
>17|-|TRBJ1-4|TRBV2|TRBD1
CASSETGGAGGNEKLFF
TGTGCCAGCAGTGAAACAGGGGGCGCGGGGGGTAATGAAAAACTGTTTTTT
>13|once|TRBJ2-1|TRBV14|-
CASSPELANEQFF
TGTGCCAGCAGCCCAGAGCTAGCAAATGAGCAGTTCTTC
>14|-|TRBJ1-4|TRBV27|-
CASSLVTGREKLFF
TGTGCCAGCAGTTTAGTAACAGGTCGTGAAAAACTGTTTTTT
>13|-|TRBJ1-1|TRBV30|-
CAWGDGGPTEAFF
TGTGCCTGGGGGGACGGGGGGCCCACTGAAGCTTTCTTT
>14|-|TRBJ1-5|TRBV19|-
CASSIRDLNQPQHF
TGTGCCAGTAGTATTCGGGATCTCAATCAGCCCCAGCATTTT
>15|-|TRBJ2-1|TRBV7-9|TRBD2
CASSLASGGRNEQFF
TGTGCCAGCAGCTTAGCTAGCGGGGGCCGCAATGAGCAGTTCTTC
>12|-|TRBJ2-7|TRBV19|-
CASSLGRDEQYF
TGTGCCAGTAGTTTGGGCAGGGACGAGCAGTACTTC
>15|once|TRBJ1-3|TRBV7-6|-
CASSNRVGTGNTIYF
TGTGCCAGCAGCAACAGAGTCGGGACTGGAAACACCATATATTTT
>14|-|TRBJ1-4|TRBV30|TRBD1
CAWSDGQGSEKLFF
TGTGCCTGGAGTGACGGACAGGGGAGTGAAAAACTGTTTTTT
>13|-|TRBJ1-1|TRBV7-9|TRBD1
CASSPRDRPGAFF
TGTGCCAGCAGCCCCCGGGACAGACCAGGGGCTTTCTTT
>14|-|TRBJ2-7|TRBV7-8|-
CASSPGTSAYEQYF
TGTGCCAGCAGCCCCGGGACATCGGCCTACGAGCAGTACTTC
>16|-|TRBJ1-4|TRBV27|TRBD1
CASSPGGGQANEKLFF
TGTGCCAGCAGCCCAGGCGGGGGACAGGCTAATGAAAAACTGTTTTTT
>14|-|TRBJ2-5|TRBV28|-
CASSFIEGGETQYF
TGTGCCAGCAGTTTTATAGAGGGCGGAGAGACCCAGTACTTC
>15|once|TRBJ1-1|TRBV6-5|TRBD1
CASSYGTGVNTEAFF
TGTGCCAGCAGTTATGGGACAGGGGTCAACACTGAAGCTTTCTTT
>16|-|TRBJ2-2|TRBV9|TRBD1
CASSATGTGNTGELFF
TGTGCCAGCAGCGCTACCGGGACAGGGAACACCGGGGAGCTGTTTTTT
>14|-|TRBJ2-2|TRBV25-1|TRBD2
CASITSENTGELFF
TGTGCCAGCATAACTAGCGAGAACACCGGGGAGCTGTTTTTT
>13|few|TRBJ2-1|TRBV5-1|-
CASSLTGINEQFF
TGCGCCAGCAGCTTAACAGGGATCAATGAGCAGTTCTTC
>13|-|TRBJ1-3|TRBV2|-
CASRAQSGNTIYF
TGTGCCAGCAGGGCCCAGTCTGGAAACACCATATATTTT
>17|-|TRBJ2-1|TRBV18|TRBD2
CASSWGLAVGPYNEQFF
TGTGCCAGCTCATGGGGACTAGCAGTTGGCCCCTACAATGAGCAGTTCTTC
>15|-|TRBJ1-4|TRBV4-2|-
CASSSRSGVAEKLFF
TGTGCCAGCAGTTCTAGATCAGGGGTGGCCGAAAAACTGTTTTTT
>14|-|TRBJ2-1|TRBV5-1|-
CASSSEYRDNEQFF
TGCGCCAGCAGCTCGGAGTACAGGGACAATGAGCAGTTCTTC
>13|-|TRBJ2-3|TRBV6-4|-
CASSLNRGDTQYF
TGTGCCAGCAGCTTAAATCGGGGAGATACGCAGTATTTT
>17|-|TRBJ2-2|TRBV19|TRBD1
CASSIPVIRGRTGELFF
TGTGCCAGTAGTATTCCCGTGATTAGGGGGCGGACCGGGGAGCTGTTTTTT
>20|-|TRBJ2-1|TRBV11-3|-
CASSLDPVLPRGPLYNEQFF
TGTGCCAGCAGCTTAGATCCCGTCCTCCCGCGGGGTCCTTTATACAATGAGCAGTTCTTC
>15|-|TRBJ1-1|TRBV10-3|-
CAISRTGSGNTEAFF
TGTGCCATCAGCCGAACAGGGTCCGGGAACACTGAAGCTTTCTTT
>16|many|TRBJ2-1|TRBV1|-
CTSSQEDREFYNEQFF
TGCACCAGCAGCCAAGAAGACAGGGAATTCTACAATGAGCAGTTCTTC
>16|-|TRBJ2-5|TRBV12-5|TRBD1
CASGLPQGAIGETQYF
TGTGCTAGTGGTTTACCACAGGGGGCGATAGGAGAGACCCAGTACTTC
>15|-|TRBJ2-1|TRBV7-6|-
CASSSRTISYNEQFF
TGTGCCAGCAGCTCTAGGACTATCTCCTACAATGAGCAGTTCTTC
>13|-|TRBJ1-2|TRBV30|TRBD1
CAWSGGGNYGYTF
TGTGCCTGGAGTGGAGGGGGCAACTATGGCTACACCTTC
>13|-|TRBJ1-3|TRBV29-1|TRBD1
CSVEKTGGDTIYF
TGCAGCGTTGAAAAGACAGGGGGGGACACCATATATTTT
>18|-|TRBJ1-5|TRBV30|TRBD1
CAWSDRDRGTAYNQPQHF
TGTGCCTGGAGTGACCGGGACAGGGGAACCGCTTACAATCAGCCCCAGCATTTT
>12|-|TRBJ1-6|TRBV30|-
CAWTPGGKPLHF
TGTGCCTGGACCCCCGGGGGTAAACCCCTCCACTTT
>14|-|TRBJ2-3|TRBV5-5|TRBD1
CASSEGQGIDTQYF
TGTGCCAGCAGCGAGGGACAGGGAATAGATACGCAGTATTTT
>15|-|TRBJ1-5|TRBV21-1|-
CASSSYRDEGQPQHF
TGTGCCAGCAGCTCTTACAGGGACGAAGGTCAGCCCCAGCATTTT